These 27 T cell receptor beta chains came from one sample sequenced in a study of T cell responses to AZD1222 COVID-19 vaccine. Generated by immunoSEQ multiplex PCR, the TCRdb table keeps only in-frame clones and is missing some. The data contain about 110,000 clones, approximately 91% of them singletons. This specimen was peripheral blood, taken on day 0 of MenACWY control vaccination. Source of these receptors: an adult in good health.

The chain has TRBV4-1 and TRBJ1-5; D is perhaps TRBD1 (5 bases). The CDR3 is 14 amino acids. V was shortened by 6 bases and J by 0 bases, with 9 bases between the two germline ends. Germline V CDR1 and CDR2: MGHRA, YSYEKL. Here the CDR3 reads CASSSGPSNQPQHF. In DNA form, the CDR3 reads TGCGCCAGCAGTTCAGGGCCTAGCAATCAGCCCCAGCATTTT.

The chain links TRBV30 to TRBJ2-7, with a weak D call TRBD2 (6 bases). Per the germline V gene, CDR1 is GTSNPN and CDR2 is SVGIG (reference sequence). The CDR3 covers 15 residues. V was pared by 4 bases and J by 7 bases, with 23 bases between. The CDR3 DNA is TGTGCCTGGACAGGGACTCTGACGAGACGTCGGGAGCAGTACTTC. Protein product: CAWTGTLTRRREQYF.

The chain recombines TRBV20-1 with TRBJ2-7; D unclear. V lost 4 bases to trimming and J lost 3 bases, with 10 bases between them. CDR1 DFQATT and CDR2 SNEGSKA come from the germline V gene (reference sequence). The CDR3 spans 12 residues. The CDR3 DNA reads as TGCAGTGCTAATGACGGTATCTACGAGCAGTACTTC. Protein product: CSANDGIYEQYF.

The J gene is TRBJ2-3, the V gene TRBV19; 9 bases are a match to TRBD1. V shed 4 bases and J 4 bases; nucleotides not matched to a gene: 6. The CDR3 has 15 residues. CDR1 is LNHDA, CDR2 SQIVND, per germline (reference sequence). CDR3 sequence reads: CASSRRTGDADTQYF. The DNA of the CDR3 is TGTGCCAGTAGTAGGAGGACAGGGGATGCAGATACGCAGTATTTT.

The chain employs TRBV2 and TRBJ1-1, with D perhaps matching TRBD1 (5 bases). Trimming took off 4 bases at V and 1 base at J, with 13 bases between the two ends. This CDR3 contains 15 residues. Germline values: CDR1 SNHLY, CDR2 FYNNEI. The CDR3: CASSVRGQGNTEAFF. The CDR3 coding sequence is TGTGCCAGCAGTGTAAGAGGACAAGGGAACACTGAAGCTTTCTTT.

The chain carries TRBV7-2 and TRBJ2-7; possibly TRBD1 for D (6 bases). The CDR3 is made up of 16 amino acids. V lost 3 bases to trimming and J lost 2 bases, with 17 bases between them. Germline lookup yields CDR1 SGHTA and CDR2 FQGNSA. CDR3 in DNA: TGTGCCAGCAGCTTCTTTCCGAGGGCAGGGGCCTACGAGCAGTACTTC. Encoded protein: CASSFFPRAGAYEQYF.

J is TRBJ2-1 and V is TRBV5-1; possibly TRBD2 for D (5 bases). The CDR3 has 13 residues. From germline, CDR1 is SGHRS and CDR2 YFSETQ. Trimming removed 2 bases at V and 4 bases at J, with 7 bases between. The DNA of the CDR3 is TGCGCCAGCAGCTTAACTAGTTACAATGAGCAGTTCTTC. The encoded protein is CASSLTSYNEQFF.

The genes are TRBV28 and TRBJ1-3; a weak D match, TRBD1 (6 bases). The CDR3 sequence is 15 residues long. Trimming shortened V by 5 bases and J by 0 bases, and 11 bases separated the two germline ends. CDR1 is MDHEN, CDR2 SYDVKM, per germline. This CDR3 is CASSLRGSSGNTIYF. In DNA, the CDR3 is TGTGCCAGCAGTCTCAGGGGTAGCTCTGGAAACACCATATATTTT.

The chain joins TRBV4-2 to TRBJ2-7; D ambiguous. Trimming shortened V by 1 base and J by 5 bases, and 3 bases separated the two germline ends. The germline V gene encodes CDR1 LGHNA and CDR2 YNFKEQ. The CDR3 has 11 residues. Here the CDR3 reads CASSQANEQYF. CDR3 in DNA: TGTGCCAGCAGCCAAGCTAACGAGCAGTACTTC.

The J gene is TRBJ1-4, the V gene TRBV3-1 (or the pseudogene TRBV3-2), with TRBD1 identical over 8 bases. This CDR3 has 18 residues. CDR1 is LGHDT, CDR2 YNNKEL, per germline (reference sequence). J was trimmed by 4 bases and V by 0 bases; bases with no gene match: 10. The CDR3 spells CASSQEFDRGTINEKLFF. DNA of the CDR3: TGTGCCAGCAGCCAAGAATTTGACAGGGGCACGATTAATGAAAAACTGTTTTTT.

This clone appeared a few times. This chain connects TRBV5-6 to TRBJ2-7; perhaps TRBD1 as D (6 bases). Trimming shortened V by 4 bases and J by 5 bases, and 10 bases separated the two germline ends. CDR1 is SGHDT and CDR2 is YYEEEE in the germline V gene. The CDR3 loop spans 12 amino acids. The CDR3 reads CASSRDTHEQYF. CDR3 bases: TGTGCCAGCAGCAGGGACACCCACGAGCAGTACTTC.

The chain is built from TRBV19 and TRBJ2-7; 8 nucleotides align to TRBD1. Trimming at V came to 4 bases and at J to 3 bases, leaving 11 bases not matched to a gene. The CDR3 length is 16 residues. Germline values: CDR1 LNHDA, CDR2 SQIVND (reference sequence). The CDR3 here is CASSNEAGQGGYEQYF. The CDR3 DNA reads as TGTGCCAGTAGTAATGAAGCCGGACAGGGAGGCTACGAGCAGTACTTC. Combining the CDR3 with reference TRBV19 and TRBJ2-7 gives the whole variable domain DGGITQSPKYLFRKEGQNVTLSCEQNLNHDAMYWYRQDPGQGLRLIYYSQIVNDFQKGDIAEGYSVSREKKESFPLTVTSAQKNPTAFYLCASSNEAGQGGYEQYFGPGTRLTVT.

This sequence joins TRBV29-1 and TRBJ2-5; no clear D gene. V was clipped by 3 bases and J by 4 bases, with 9 bases between them. The CDR3 spans 12 residues. Germline values: CDR1 SQVTM, CDR2 ANQGSEA. CDR3 coding DNA: TGCAGCGTTGAGATGCTGGGAGAGACCCAGTACTTC. Its translation: CSVEMLGETQYF.

V is TRBV28 and J is TRBJ1-1; D is uncertain. CDR3 size: 13 residues. The germline V gene has CDR1 MDHEN and CDR2 SYDVKM. Trimming left V 5 bases short and J 1 base short, with 8 bases between. The CDR3 region has the DNA TGTGCCAGCAGTCACTTCGGGAACACTGAAGCTTTCTTT. The encoded protein is CASSHFGNTEAFF.

This clone was seen a single time. V gene TRBV6-5 combines with J gene TRBJ2-3; tentatively, D is TRBD2 (7 bases). The germline gives CDR1 MNHEY, CDR2 SVGAGI. This CDR3 region has 16 residues. The germline V and J ends were trimmed by 3 bases and 1 base, with 14 bases remaining between them. CDR3 protein: CASSYWGGAGTDTQYF. CDR3 nucleotide sequence: TGTGCCAGCAGTTATTGGGGGGGGGCTGGCACAGATACGCAGTATTTT.

The chain employs TRBV6-5 and TRBJ2-3, with D perhaps TRBD1 (6 bases). Germline CDR1 reads MNHEY; CDR2 reads SVGAGI. CDR3 size: 16 residues. V was trimmed by 2 bases and J by 5 bases, leaving 17 bases between them. The CDR3 loop reads CASSYSDRSPRDTQYF. The DNA for the CDR3 is TGTGCCAGCAGTTACAGCGACAGGTCCCCACGAGATACGCAGTATTTT.

About this clone: Its ends do not fully match the called genes, so a read error is possible. The genes are TRBV25-1 and TRBJ2-7, with 14 bases that match TRBD2. CDR1 and CDR2 from the germline V gene are MGHDK and SYGVNS. This CDR3 has 13 residues. CDR3 nucleotides: TGTGCCAGCCGGACTAGCGGGGGGCCATCCTACTATTTC. Protein sequence: CASRTSGGPSYYF.

V and J are TRBV4-2 and TRBJ2-1; 8 bases match TRBD2. Trimming at V came to 0 bases and at J to 8 bases, leaving 6 bases not matched to a gene. This CDR3 has 15 residues. Germline V gene data show CDR1 as LGHNA and CDR2 as YNFKEQ. The CDR3 sequence is CASSQDSNSGDEQFF. The CDR3 DNA follows: TGTGCCAGCAGCCAAGATAGTAATAGCGGGGATGAGCAGTTCTTC.

This rearrangement joins TRBV4-3 to TRBJ2-7; no firm D call. Trimming shortened V by 0 bases and J by 2 bases, and 11 bases separated the two germline ends. Per the germline V gene, CDR1 is LGHNA and CDR2 is YSLEER. The CDR3 spans 15 residues. CDR3 sequence (DNA): TGCGCCAGCAGCCAAGATGTCAGGATGGCCTACGAGCAGTACTTC. Protein: CASSQDVRMAYEQYF.

The J gene is TRBJ1-2, the V gene TRBV19, with TRBD1 matching 9 bases. The junction had 4 bases not matched to a gene; V was cut back by 0 bases and J by 2 bases. The CDR3 spans 16 residues. CDR1 is LNHDA, CDR2 SQIVND, per germline (reference sequence). The CDR3 DNA reads TGTGCCAGTAGTATAGACTACAGGGGGCAGAACTATGGCTACACCTTC. Translation: CASSIDYRGQNYGYTF. Full variable domain (outside the CDR3, taken from reference TRBV19 and TRBJ1-2): DGGITQSPKYLFRKEGQNVTLSCEQNLNHDAMYWYRQDPGQGLRLIYYSQIVNDFQKGDIAEGYSVSREKKESFPLTVTSAQKNPTAFYLCASSIDYRGQNYGYTFGSGTRLTVV.

The V call is TRBV29-1, the J call TRBJ2-7, with D possibly TRBD1 on 6 matching bases. This CDR3 is 12 amino acids long. V lost 5 bases and J 6 bases, leaving 14 bases between the germline ends. The germline CDR1 and CDR2 sequences are SQVTM and ANQGSEA. The chain's CDR3 is CSVLPGAGEQYF. The DNA of the CDR3 is TGCAGCGTTCTTCCAGGGGCCGGCGAGCAGTACTTC.

The chain carries TRBV29-1 and TRBJ2-5; the match to TRBD2 covers 7 bases. This CDR3 has 12 amino acids. Germline loops: CDR1 SQVTM, CDR2 ANQGSEA. The CDR3 protein is CSTGTTTETQYF. The CDR3 nucleotides read TGCAGTACCGGGACTACCACAGAGACCCAGTACTTC.

The genes are TRBV28 and TRBJ2-2; TRBD2 is a possible D gene (6 bases). This CDR3 spans 16 amino acids. Deletions cut 5 bases from V and 7 bases from J, with 20 bases between. Germline assignment: CDR1 MDHEN and CDR2 SYDVKM. CDR3 bases: TGTGCCAGCAGTCGTCGGACCCGGGCGGGGATCGGGGAGCTGTTTTTT. As protein: CASSRRTRAGIGELFF.

The CDR3 sequence is CASRPTGNQPQHF. In DNA form, the CDR3 reads TGTGCCAGCAGACCAACAGGAAATCAGCCCCAGCATTTT. The chain links TRBV12-3 or TRBV12-4 to TRBJ1-5; D is perhaps TRBD1 (5 bases). CDR3 length equals 13 residues. With 6 bases removed from V and 4 bases from J, the gap between germline ends came to 10 bases.

The CDR3 bases are TGTGCCAGCAGACCCGGACAGGGGGATTATCAGCCCCAGCATTTT. Amino acid sequence: CASRPGQGDYQPQHF. The rearrangement joins TRBV27 to TRBJ1-5; 10 bases line up with TRBD1. The V segment lost 6 bases and the J segment 5 bases; nucleotides outside the gene matches: 7. The CDR3 runs 15 residues. Per the germline V gene, CDR1 is MNHEY and CDR2 is SMNVEV (reference sequence).

The chain is built from TRBV6-2 or TRBV6-3 and TRBJ1-1; D not resolved. Per the germline V gene, CDR1 is MNHEY and CDR2 is SVGEGT. V gave up 2 bases and J gave up 1 base, with 5 bases separating them. The length of the CDR3 is 13 residues. CDR3 in DNA: TGTGCCAGCAGTTACCTGACGAACACTGAAGCTTTCTTT. Amino acid sequence: CASSYLTNTEAFF.

V gene TRBV15 combines with J gene TRBJ2-1; TRBD1 matches at 9 bases. The junction had 8 bases not matched to a gene; V was cut back by 2 bases and J by 6 bases. There are 16 residues in the CDR3. Germline V gene sequence: CDR1 LNHNV, CDR2 YYDKDF (reference sequence). CDR3 sequence: CATSRLGQGGFNEQFF. The CDR3 DNA reads TGTGCCACCAGCAGATTGGGACAGGGTGGATTCAATGAGCAGTTCTTC.